These T cell receptor beta chains were read from a single sample in a study of T cells in Graves' hyperthyroidism and ophthalmopathy. MiXCR, run by TCRdb on the multiplex PCR reads, gives a single entry per CDR3 protein. This table holds over 250,000 distinct CDR3 sequences, roughly 22% found once. Sequencing input: blood. The receptors shown here come from a man aged 25 to 45 with Graves' ophthalmopathy. Each CDR3 is given with its conserved first and last residue. The order of the fields is CDR3 length, J gene, V gene, CDR3 protein.

CDR3 length: 13; J gene: TRBJ2-7; V gene: TRBV10-2; CDR3 protein: CASTDGAVYEQYF
CDR3 length: 14; J gene: TRBJ2-7; V gene: TRBV28; CDR3 protein: CASNLQGRSYEQYF
CDR3 length: 16; J gene: TRBJ1-4; V gene: TRBV11-1; CDR3 protein: CASSQGFGTGSGKLFF
CDR3 length: 17; J gene: TRBJ1-5; V gene: TRBV12-3/TRBV12-4; CDR3 protein: CASSRGTNDYSNQPQHF
CDR3 length: 14; J gene: TRBJ1-1; V gene: TRBV5-5; CDR3 protein: CASSFQKLNTEAFF
CDR3 length: 12; J gene: TRBJ2-4; V gene: TRBV28; CDR3 protein: CASSTPSGLQYF
CDR3 length: 16; J gene: TRBJ2-5; V gene: TRBV9; CDR3 protein: CASSSRMVGAAETQYF
CDR3 length: 11; J gene: TRBJ1-6; V gene: TRBV20-1; CDR3 protein: CSSPGDSPLHF
CDR3 length: 13; J gene: TRBJ2-5; V gene: TRBV28; CDR3 protein: CASSLSRRVTQYF
CDR3 length: 16; J gene: TRBJ2-6; V gene: TRBV28; CDR3 protein: CASSKGLIPGANVPTF
CDR3 length: 15; J gene: TRBJ1-2; V gene: TRBV5-1; CDR3 protein: CASSLGRRSVYGYTF
CDR3 length: 15; J gene: TRBJ1-5; V gene: TRBV12-5; CDR3 protein: CASGPMGGIGQPQHF
CDR3 length: 16; J gene: TRBJ2-5; V gene: TRBV6-1; CDR3 protein: CASRRLAGLYQETQYF
CDR3 length: 16; J gene: TRBJ2-1; V gene: TRBV6-2/TRBV6-3; CDR3 protein: CASSAQGHRPFNEQFF
CDR3 length: 15; J gene: TRBJ2-2; V gene: TRBV20-1; CDR3 protein: CSARGAGGGSGELFF
CDR3 length: 15; J gene: TRBJ2-1; V gene: TRBV11-2; CDR3 protein: CASSQITSGYNEQFF
CDR3 length: 14; J gene: TRBJ2-1; V gene: TRBV20-1; CDR3 protein: CSARAALLVNEQFF
CDR3 length: 15; J gene: TRBJ2-1; V gene: TRBV11-2; CDR3 protein: CASSILAWMYNEQFF
CDR3 length: 15; J gene: TRBJ2-7; V gene: TRBV5-8; CDR3 protein: CASSLDGGGSYEQYF
CDR3 length: 15; J gene: TRBJ2-3; V gene: TRBV7-3; CDR3 protein: CASSLTRGLTDTQYF
CDR3 length: 17; J gene: TRBJ1-1; V gene: TRBV19; CDR3 protein: CASSIKGRGRANTEAFF
CDR3 length: 13; J gene: TRBJ2-6; V gene: TRBV29-1; CDR3 protein: CSVEETGANVLTF
CDR3 length: 13; J gene: TRBJ1-1; V gene: TRBV7-6; CDR3 protein: CASSLGRSAEAFF